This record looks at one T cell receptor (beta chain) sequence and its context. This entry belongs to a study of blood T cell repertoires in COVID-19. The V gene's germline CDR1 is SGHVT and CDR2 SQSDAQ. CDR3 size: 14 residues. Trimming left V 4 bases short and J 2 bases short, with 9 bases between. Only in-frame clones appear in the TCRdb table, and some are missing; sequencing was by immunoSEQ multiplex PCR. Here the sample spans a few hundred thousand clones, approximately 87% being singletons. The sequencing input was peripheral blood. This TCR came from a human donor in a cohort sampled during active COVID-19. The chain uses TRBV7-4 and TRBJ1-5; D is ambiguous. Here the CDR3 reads CASSSYPCNQPQHF. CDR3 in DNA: TGTGCCAGCAGCTCCTACCCGTGCAATCAGCCCCAGCATTTT.